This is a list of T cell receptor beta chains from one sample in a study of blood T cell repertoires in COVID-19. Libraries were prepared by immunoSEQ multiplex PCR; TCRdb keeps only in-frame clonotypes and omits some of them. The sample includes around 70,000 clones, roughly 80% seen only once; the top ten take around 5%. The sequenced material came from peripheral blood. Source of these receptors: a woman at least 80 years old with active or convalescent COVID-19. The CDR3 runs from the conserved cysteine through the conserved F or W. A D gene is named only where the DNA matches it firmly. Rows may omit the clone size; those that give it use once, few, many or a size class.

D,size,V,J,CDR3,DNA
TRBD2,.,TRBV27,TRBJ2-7,CASSYLSGSSYEQYF,TGTGCCAGCAGTTACCTAAGCGGGAGTTCCTACGAGCAGTACTTC
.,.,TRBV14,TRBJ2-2,CASKQGRTGELFF,TGTGCCAGCAAACAGGGGAGGACCGGGGAGCTGTTTTTT
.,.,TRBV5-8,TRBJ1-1,CASSLFQYTEAFF,TGTGCCAGCAGCTTGTTTCAGTACACTGAAGCTTTCTTT
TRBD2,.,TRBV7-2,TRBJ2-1,CASSLGFSGASYNEQFF,TGTGCCAGCAGCCTTGGGTTTAGCGGGGCCTCCTACAATGAGCAGTTCTTC
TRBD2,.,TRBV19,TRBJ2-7,CASSPGGGQYEQYF,TGTGCCAGTAGCCCCGGCGGGGGGCAATACGAGCAGTACTTC
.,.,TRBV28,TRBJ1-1,CASSLGWEAFF,TGTGCCAGCAGTTTAGGGTGGGAGGCTTTCTTT
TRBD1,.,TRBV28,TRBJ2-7,CASSFGHPGQSSYEQYF,TGTGCCAGCAGTTTCGGTCATCCGGGACAGAGCTCCTACGAGCAGTACTTC
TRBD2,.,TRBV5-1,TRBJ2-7,CASSLLAGGGEQYF,TGCGCCAGCAGCTTACTAGCGGGAGGGGGAGAGCAGTACTTC
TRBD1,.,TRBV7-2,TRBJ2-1,CASSSHPGTGNEQFF,TGTGCCAGCAGCTCACACCCCGGGACAGGGAATGAGCAGTTCTTC
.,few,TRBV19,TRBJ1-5,CASSKESNQPQHF,TGTGCCAGTAGTAAGGAGAGCAATCAGCCCCAGCATTTT
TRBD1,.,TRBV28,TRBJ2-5,CASSSYRGQKETQYF,TGTGCCAGCAGTTCATACAGGGGGCAGAAAGAGACCCAGTACTTC
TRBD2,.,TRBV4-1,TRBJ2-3,CASSQVLSGSGVDTQYF,TGCGCCAGCAGCCAAGTTCTTAGCGGGAGCGGGGTGGATACGCAGTATTTT
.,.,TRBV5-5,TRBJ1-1,CASSLSGSTQIMNTEAFF,TGTGCCAGCAGCTTGTCCGGGTCAACACAAATAATGAACACTGAAGCTTTCTTT
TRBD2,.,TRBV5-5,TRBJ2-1,CASSRPGGSYNEQFF,TGTGCCAGCAGTCGGCCGGGAGGGTCCTACAATGAGCAGTTCTTC
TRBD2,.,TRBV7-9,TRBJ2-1,CASSLILAGSNEQFF,TGTGCCAGCAGCTTAATCCTAGCGGGAAGCAATGAGCAGTTCTTC
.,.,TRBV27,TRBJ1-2,CASSPRVSNYGYTF,TGTGCCAGCAGTCCCAGGGTCTCTAACTATGGCTACACCTTC
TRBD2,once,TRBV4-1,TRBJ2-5,CASSQNSGLAGGNQETQYF,TGCGCCAGCAGCCAAAATTCGGGACTAGCGGGGGGCAACCAAGAGACCCAGTACTTC
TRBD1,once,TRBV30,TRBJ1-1,CASGPGQGLNTEAFF,TGTGCCTCCGGTCCGGGACAGGGGTTGAACACTGAAGCTTTCTTT
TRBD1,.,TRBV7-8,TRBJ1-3,CASSLGAPGQRSGNTIYF,TGTGCCAGCAGCTTAGGGGCCCCGGGACAGCGCTCTGGAAACACCATATATTTT
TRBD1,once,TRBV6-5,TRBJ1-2,CASRSRDRGGGYTF,TGTGCCAGCAGGAGCCGGGACAGGGGTGGGGGCTACACCTTC
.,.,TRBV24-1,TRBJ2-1,CATSDLTANSYNEQFF,TGTGCCACCAGTGATTTGACTGCAAACTCCTACAATGAGCAGTTCTTC
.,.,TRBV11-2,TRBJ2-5,CASSSPGSWETQYF,TGTGCCAGCAGCTCCCCAGGCAGCTGGGAGACCCAGTACTTC
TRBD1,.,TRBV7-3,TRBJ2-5,CASSSDRASETQYF,TGTGCCAGCAGTTCGGACAGGGCGAGCGAGACCCAGTACTTC
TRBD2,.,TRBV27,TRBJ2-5,CASQRGSGGQETQYF,TGTGCCAGTCAACGGGGTAGCGGGGGCCAAGAGACCCAGTACTTC
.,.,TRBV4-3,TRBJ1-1,CASSPGGPLGAFF,TGCGCCAGCAGCCCGGGGGGACCCCTCGGAGCTTTCTTT
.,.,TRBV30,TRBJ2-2,CAWSVSGKGTGELFF,TGTGCCTGGAGTGTTTCCGGGAAGGGCACCGGGGAGCTGTTTTTT
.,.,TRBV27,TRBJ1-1,CASSPRILNTEAFF,TGTGCCAGCAGTCCCAGAATCTTGAACACTGAAGCTTTCTTT